In this sample, the clone carrying this T cell receptor (beta chain) turned up many times. The target antigen is unknown. This CDR3 region has 14 residues. V shed 5 bases and J shed 5 bases, with 15 bases lying between them. Germline CDR1 is SGHAT and CDR2 is FQNNGV. These data are taken from a study of T cells in Graves' hyperthyroidism and ophthalmopathy. Researchers took RNA transcripts and amplified the TCR beta CDR3 regions from them. The TCR CDR3 first-round RT-PCR relied on the HTBI primer set. TCRdb re-called the multiplex PCR reads with MiXCR, one entry per CDR3 protein. The table records about 560,000 distinct CDR3 sequences, around 15% of them present only once. Study-level points and caveats: Most thyroid clonotypes that were expanded above 0.001 also turned up in blood. A model built on 13 V-J features separated ophthalmopathy from stable hyperthyroidism. Median prediction lead before ophthalmopathy onset was 6.5 months with the model.

The receptor was derived from a woman between 18 and 29 years old with Graves' hyperthyroidism. Input material: blood. The V gene is TRBV11-2, the J gene TRBJ1-2, with D possibly matching TRBD1 (6 bases). CDR3: CASSTGTTLYGYTF. Written as DNA, the CDR3 is TGTGCCAGCAGCACTGGGACAACTCTTTATGGCTACACCTTC.